Sequencing of this TCR beta chain was carried out in a study of blood T cells in healthy people across ages. Germline V gene data show CDR1 as SEHNR and CDR2 as FQNEAQ (reference sequence). V lost 1 base and J 4 bases, leaving 13 bases between the germline ends. The CDR3 loop spans 15 amino acids. Then a second PCR, running roughly 7 to 11 cycles, was carried out with a sample-barcoded 5' primer and a J-beta primer mix. In TCRdb, the 5' RACE reads were re-called with MiXCR into one record per CDR3 protein. This sample has fewer than 950,000 distinct CDR3 sequences, with roughly 50% found just once. This rearrangement joins TRBV7-9 to TRBJ1-2; D ambiguous. The TCR originated in an elderly man in good health. The sample consisted of blood. The CDR3 bases are TGTGCCAGCAGCTTAGTACTGGGCGGGTCCTATGGCTACACCTTC. It codes for CASSLVLGGSYGYTF.